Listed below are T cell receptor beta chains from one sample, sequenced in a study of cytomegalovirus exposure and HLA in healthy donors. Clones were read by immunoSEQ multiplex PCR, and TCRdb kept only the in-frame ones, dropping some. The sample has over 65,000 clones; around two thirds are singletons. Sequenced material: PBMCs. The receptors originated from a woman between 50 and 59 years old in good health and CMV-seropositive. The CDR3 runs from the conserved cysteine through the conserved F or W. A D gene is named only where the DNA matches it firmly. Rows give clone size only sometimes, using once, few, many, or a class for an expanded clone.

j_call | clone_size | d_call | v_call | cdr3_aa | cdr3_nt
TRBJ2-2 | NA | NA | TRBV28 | CASRPRGGNTGELFF | TGTGCCAGCAGACCCAGGGGTGGGAACACCGGGGAGCTGTTTTTT
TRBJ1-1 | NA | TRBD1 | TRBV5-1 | CASSLGLGTGVNTEAFF | TGCGCCAGCAGCTTGGGGCTGGGGACAGGGGTCAACACTGAAGCTTTCTTT
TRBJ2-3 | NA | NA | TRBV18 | CASSPPPSRDTQYF | TGTGCCAGCTCACCACCGCCTAGCAGGGATACGCAGTATTTT
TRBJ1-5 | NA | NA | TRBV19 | CASSWGGADQPQHF | TGTGCCAGTAGTTGGGGGGGGGCAGATCAGCCCCAGCATTTT
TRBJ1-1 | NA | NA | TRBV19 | CASFGRGTEAFF | TGTGCCAGTTTCGGACGGGGCACTGAAGCTTTCTTT
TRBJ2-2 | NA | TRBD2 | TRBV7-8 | CASSLRLAVNTGELFF | TGTGCCAGCAGCCTAAGACTAGCGGTTAACACCGGGGAGCTGTTTTTT
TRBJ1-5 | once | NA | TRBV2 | CASSEARVISENQPQHF | TGTGCCAGCAGTGAAGCGCGGGTTATCTCGGAAAATCAGCCCCAGCATTTT
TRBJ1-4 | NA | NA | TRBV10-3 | CATGPTNEKLFF | TGTGCCACGGGTCCAACTAATGAAAAACTGTTTTTT
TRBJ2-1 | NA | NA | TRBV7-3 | CASSLDSYNEQFF | TGTGCCAGCAGCTTAGACAGCTACAATGAGCAGTTCTTC
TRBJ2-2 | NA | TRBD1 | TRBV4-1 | CASSLGTGQFSGELFF | TGCGCCAGCAGCCTCGGGACAGGGCAGTTTTCCGGGGAGCTGTTTTTT
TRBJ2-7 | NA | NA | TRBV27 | CASSRRDSTGEQYF | TGTGCCAGCAGTCGGCGGGACTCCACGGGGGAGCAGTACTTC
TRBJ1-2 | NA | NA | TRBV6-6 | CASSPGYGYTF | TGTGCCAGCAGCCCCGGGTATGGCTACACCTTC
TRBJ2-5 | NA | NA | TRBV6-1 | CASNRDSVLQETQYF | TGTGCCAGCAATCGAGACAGCGTTCTTCAAGAGACCCAGTACTTC
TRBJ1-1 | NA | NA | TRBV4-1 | CASSDRRGPSGDAEAFF | TGCGCCAGCAGTGATAGGCGGGGGCCATCCGGGGACGCTGAAGCTTTCTTT
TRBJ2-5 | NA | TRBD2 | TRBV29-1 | CSVPGGGETQYF | TGCAGCGTCCCGGGGGGTGGGGAGACCCAGTACTTC
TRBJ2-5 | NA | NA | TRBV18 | CASSPPQGVGLGAQYF | TGTGCCAGCTCACCACCCCAAGGAGTGGGTCTCGGGGCCCAGTACTTC
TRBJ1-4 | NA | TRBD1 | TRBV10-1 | CASSESSGGEKLFF | TGCGCCAGCAGTGAGTCTTCAGGGGGCGAAAAACTGTTTTTT
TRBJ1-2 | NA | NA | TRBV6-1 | CAGGNYGYTF | TGCGCGGGGGGTAACTATGGCTACACCTTC
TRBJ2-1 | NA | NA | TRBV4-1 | CASSQDPVDEQFF | TGCGCCAGCAGCCAAGATCCGGTGGATGAGCAGTTCTTC
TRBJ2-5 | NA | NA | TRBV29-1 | CSVKGAYQETQYF | TGCAGCGTGAAAGGGGCGTACCAAGAGACCCAGTACTTC
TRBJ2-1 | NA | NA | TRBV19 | CASSSSSHPYNEQFF | TGTGCCAGTAGTTCATCCTCACATCCCTACAATGAGCAGTTCTTC
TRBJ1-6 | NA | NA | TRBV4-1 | CASSQDLPSSYNSPLHF | TGCGCCAGCAGCCAAGATCTCCCGAGCTCCTATAATTCACCCCTCCACTTT
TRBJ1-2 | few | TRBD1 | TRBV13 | CASSSATGVYGYTF | TGTGCCAGCAGCTCCGCGACAGGGGTCTATGGCTACACCTTC
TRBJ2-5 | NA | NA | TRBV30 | CASQLIWTAKETQYF | TGTGCCTCCCAATTAATATGGACAGCCAAAGAGACCCAGTACTTC
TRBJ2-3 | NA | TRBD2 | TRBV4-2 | CASSQDGAGGTWDTQYF | TGTGCCAGCAGCCAAGATGGAGCGGGGGGGACGTGGGATACGCAGTATTTT
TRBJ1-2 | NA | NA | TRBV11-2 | CASSSGDYGYTF | TGTGCCAGCAGCTCAGGGGACTATGGCTACACCTTC
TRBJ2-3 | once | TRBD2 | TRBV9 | CASSVGGAGTDTQYF | TGTGCCAGCAGCGTCGGGGGGGCCGGCACAGATACGCAGTATTTT
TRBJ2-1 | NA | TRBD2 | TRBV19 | CASTPYTSGGDNEQFF | TGTGCCAGTACCCCGTACACTAGCGGGGGTGACAATGAGCAGTTCTTC
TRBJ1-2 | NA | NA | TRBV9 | CASSALTGFYGYTF | TGTGCCAGCAGCGCCCTGACAGGCTTTTATGGCTACACCTTC
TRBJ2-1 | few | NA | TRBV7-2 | CASSPEAGERSYNEQFF | TGTGCCAGCAGCCCGGAGGCGGGCGAACGGTCCTACAATGAGCAGTTCTTC
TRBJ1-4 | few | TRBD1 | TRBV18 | CASSPGTAANEKLFF | TGTGCCAGCTCACCGGGGACAGCGGCTAATGAAAAACTGTTTTTT
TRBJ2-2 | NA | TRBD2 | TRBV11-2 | CASSFGGGTGELFF | TGTGCCAGCAGCTTTGGCGGGGGCACCGGGGAGCTGTTTTTT
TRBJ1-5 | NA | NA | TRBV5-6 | CASSFGSSGNQPQHF | TGTGCCAGCAGCTTTGGGAGTTCGGGCAATCAGCCCCAGCATTTT
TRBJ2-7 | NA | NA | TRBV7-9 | CASSLTLVPYEQYF | TGTGCCAGCAGCTTAACCCTAGTCCCCTACGAGCAGTACTTC
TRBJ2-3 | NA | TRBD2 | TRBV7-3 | CASSKTGGLGRSADTQYF | TGTGCCAGCAGCAAAACGGGGGGGCTCGGGAGGAGCGCAGATACGCAGTATTTT
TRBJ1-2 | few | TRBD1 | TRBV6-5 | CASSYSDRDLGYTF | TGTGCCAGCAGTTACTCAGACAGGGATCTTGGCTACACCTTC
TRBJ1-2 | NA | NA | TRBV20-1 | CSATGVGYTF | TGCAGTGCTACAGGGGTTGGCTACACCTTC
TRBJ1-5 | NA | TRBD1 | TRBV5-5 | CASSSGTGHSNQPQHF | TGTGCCAGCAGCTCCGGGACAGGCCATAGCAATCAGCCCCAGCATTTT
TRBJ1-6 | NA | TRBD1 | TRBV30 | CAWSAGQDNSPLHF | TGTGCCTGGAGCGCGGGACAGGATAATTCACCCCTCCACTTT
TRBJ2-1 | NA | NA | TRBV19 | CASRTYEGANEQFF | TGTGCCAGTAGGACCTACGAAGGGGCCAATGAGCAGTTCTTC
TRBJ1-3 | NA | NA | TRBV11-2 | CASSGGTDSGNTIYF | TGTGCCAGCAGCGGCGGGACTGACTCTGGAAACACCATATATTTT
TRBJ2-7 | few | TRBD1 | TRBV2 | CASRHRTGASYEQYF | TGTGCCAGCAGACACCGGACAGGGGCCTCCTACGAGCAGTACTTC
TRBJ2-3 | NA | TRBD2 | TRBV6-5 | CASSPRGGGADTQYF | TGTGCCAGCAGCCCCCGGGGGGGAGGGGCAGATACGCAGTATTTT
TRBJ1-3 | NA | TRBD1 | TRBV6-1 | CASSIGTGRDTIYF | TGTGCCAGCAGCATTGGGACAGGGCGGGACACCATATATTTT
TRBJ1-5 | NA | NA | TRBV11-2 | CASSLGRGQPQHF | TGTGCCAGCAGCTTAGGAAGGGGTCAGCCCCAGCATTTT
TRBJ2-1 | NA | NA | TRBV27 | CASSQDSYNEQFF | TGTGCCAGCAGTCAGGACAGCTACAATGAGCAGTTCTTC
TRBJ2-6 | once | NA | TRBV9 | CASSGAGALSGANVLTF | TGTGCCAGCAGCGGGGCAGGGGCGCTTTCTGGGGCCAACGTCCTGACTTTC
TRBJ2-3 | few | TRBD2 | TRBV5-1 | CASSPLAGSRDTQYF | TGCGCCAGCAGCCCCCTAGCGGGTAGTCGTGATACGCAGTATTTT
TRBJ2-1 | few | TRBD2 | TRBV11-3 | CASSISSGGALLYEQFF | TGTGCCAGCAGCATATCTAGCGGGGGGGCCCTTCTCTATGAGCAGTTCTTC
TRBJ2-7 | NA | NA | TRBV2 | CASVVRRGPYEQYF | TGTGCCAGCGTCGTGCGGAGGGGGCCCTACGAGCAGTACTTC
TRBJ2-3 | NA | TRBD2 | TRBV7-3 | CASRSSGGMWDTQYF | TGTGCCAGCAGATCTAGCGGGGGAATGTGGGATACGCAGTATTTT
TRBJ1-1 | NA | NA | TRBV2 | CASSGTAAEAFF | TGTGCCAGCAGTGGTACAGCGGCCGAAGCTTTCTTT
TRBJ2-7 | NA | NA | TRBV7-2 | CASSPTLPEQYF | TGTGCCAGCAGCCCCACGCTACCGGAGCAGTACTTC
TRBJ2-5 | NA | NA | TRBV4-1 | CASSRGGVETQYF | TGCGCCAGCAGCCGGGGGGGCGTAGAGACCCAGTACTTC
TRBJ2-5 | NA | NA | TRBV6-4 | CASSLRGSSEETQYF | TGTGCCAGCAGCTTGAGGGGGAGCAGTGAAGAGACCCAGTACTTC
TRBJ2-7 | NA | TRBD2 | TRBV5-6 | CASSLVAGATYEQYF | TGTGCCAGCAGCTTAGTAGCGGGGGCAACCTACGAGCAGTACTTC
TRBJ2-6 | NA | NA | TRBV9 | CASSVRTAAASGANVLTF | TGTGCCAGCAGCGTCCGGACAGCAGCAGCCTCTGGGGCCAACGTCCTGACTTTC